Listed here are 17 T cell receptor beta chains from one sample, sequenced in a study of cytomegalovirus exposure and HLA in healthy donors. Use of 60 Vbeta and 13 Jbeta primers characterized the PCR. Profiling relied on immunoSEQ multiplex PCR, and the TCRdb table lists in-frame clones only, not all of them. The sample's table shows about 170,000 clones. The sample was PBMCs. The receptors shown here come from a woman aged 18-29 years in good health and CMV-seropositive.

The V and J genes are TRBV12-5 and TRBJ1-5; no clear D. Trimming removed 3 bases at V and 3 bases at J, with 9 bases between. Looked up from germline, CDR1 is LGHNT and CDR2 is FRNRAP. The CDR3 covers 14 residues. CDR3 in amino acids: CASGFMGANQPQHF. Here the CDR3 DNA reads TGTGCTAGTGGTTTCATGGGAGCCAATCAGCCCCAGCATTTT.

The chain uses TRBV19 and TRBJ2-5, with 13 bases matching TRBD2. CDR3 length: 17 amino acids. CDR1 is LNHDA and CDR2 is SQIVND in the germline V gene (reference sequence). J was trimmed by 6 bases and V by 5 bases; bases with no gene match: 12. CDR3 region: CASSAARTSGSRQTQYF. The DNA for the CDR3 is TGTGCCAGTAGTGCGGCTAGGACTAGCGGGAGTAGGCAGACCCAGTACTTC. The entire variable domain, with the rest obtained from reference TRBV19 and TRBJ2-5, is as follows: DGGITQSPKYLFRKEGQNVTLSCEQNLNHDAMYWYRQDPGQGLRLIYYSQIVNDFQKGDIAEGYSVSREKKESFPLTVTSAQKNPTAFYLCASSAARTSGSRQTQYFGPGTRLLVL.

V is TRBV10-1 and J is TRBJ2-2; tentatively, D is TRBD1 (5 bases). This CDR3 has 14 amino acids. Germline CDR1 and CDR2: WNHNN and SYGVQD (reference sequence). V was trimmed by 3 bases and J by 2 bases, leaving 7 bases between them. As DNA, the CDR3 is TGCGCCAGCAGTGATACAGGAAACACCGGGGAGCTGTTTTTT. The encoded protein is CASSDTGNTGELFF.

The chain joins TRBV5-1 to TRBJ1-1, with D tentatively TRBD1 (6 bases). The germline V gene encodes CDR1 SGHRS and CDR2 YFSETQ. The CDR3 has 16 amino acids. V lost 0 bases and J 0 bases, leaving 12 bases between the germline ends. The CDR3 DNA reads TGCGCCAGCAGCTTGGCCATAGGACAGATGAACACTGAAGCTTTCTTT. Translating gives CASSLAIGQMNTEAFF.

The chain employs TRBV7-9 and TRBJ2-1, with 9 positions matching TRBD1. After removal of 4 bases from V and 4 bases from J, the junction contained 5 bases not matched to a gene. The CDR3 totals 15 residues. Per the germline V gene, CDR1 is SEHNR and CDR2 is FQNEAQ (reference sequence). The CDR3 DNA sequence: TGTGCCAGCAGCTCCGGACAGGGGACATACAATGAGCAGTTCTTC. Translation: CASSSGQGTYNEQFF.

The genes are TRBV7-2 and TRBJ1-2; tentatively, D is TRBD1 (6 bases). Germline CDR1 is SGHTA and CDR2 is FQGNSA. CDR3 length: 17 residues. Trimming stripped 4 bases from V and 2 bases from J, with 20 bases between. The CDR3 region has the DNA TGTGCCAGCAGCTCGTACCGAACAGGGTTTTTGAACTATGGCTACACCTTC. The encoded protein is CASSSYRTGFLNYGYTF.

The chain has TRBV4-2 and TRBJ1-5; 9 positions agree with TRBD1. The J segment lost 3 bases and the V segment lost 2 bases, leaving 8 bases of the junction unmatched. The CDR3 consists of 17 residues. Germline CDR1 reads LGHNA; CDR2 reads YNFKEQ. CDR3 DNA sequence: TGTGCCAGCAGCCAACTGGGACAGGGAGTCCCCAATCAGCCCCAGCATTTT. Protein sequence: CASSQLGQGVPNQPQHF.

The rearrangement joins TRBV30 to TRBJ2-7, with a tentative D call TRBD2 (5 bases). The V end was cut by 2 bases, the J end by 6 bases, with 11 bases between. CDR1 is GTSNPN, CDR2 SVGIG, per germline (reference sequence). CDR3 length equals 12 residues. The CDR3 protein is CAWSLVAGEQYF. CDR3 nucleotides: TGTGCCTGGAGTCTGGTGGCGGGCGAGCAGTACTTC.

The chain carries TRBV15 and TRBJ2-3; 8 bases align to TRBD2. Trimming at V came to 5 bases and at J to 6 bases, leaving 10 bases not matched to a gene. CDR1 and CDR2 (germline): LNHNV, YYDKDF (reference sequence). The CDR3 covers 15 residues. The CDR3 DNA reads as TGTGCCACCAGCGAGGCTAGCGGGCGCTTCGATACGCAGTATTTT. Translating gives CATSEASGRFDTQYF.

The chain employs TRBV7-9 and TRBJ2-3; D call uncertain. The CDR3 is 13 residues long. The germline CDR1 and CDR2 sequences are SEHNR and FQNEAQ (reference sequence). The V gene lost 3 bases and the J gene lost 5 bases, with 9 bases spanning the gap. CDR3 loop: CASSFPTGDTQYF. CDR3 DNA sequence: TGTGCCAGCAGCTTCCCTACTGGAGATACGCAGTATTTT.

This sequence joins TRBV7-2 and TRBJ1-2, with 10 bases matching TRBD1. V gave up 0 bases and J gave up 6 bases; unmatched junction bases: 7. From germline, CDR1 is SGHTA and CDR2 FQGNSA. The CDR3 spans 16 residues. The chain's CDR3 is CASSLAMVGTGDGYTF. CDR3 coding DNA: TGTGCCAGCAGCTTAGCGATGGTCGGGACAGGGGATGGCTACACCTTC.

The rearrangement uses TRBV5-5 and TRBJ1-2; TRBD1 agrees at 10 bases. After removal of 4 bases from V and 7 bases from J, the junction contained 7 bases not matched to a gene. Per germline, CDR1 SGHKS and CDR2 YYEKEE (reference sequence). This CDR3 contains 14 residues. As DNA, the CDR3 is TGTGCCAGCAGCGGGGGGACAGGGGCGTCTGGCTACACCTTC. It encodes CASSGGTGASGYTF.

The chain employs TRBV2 and TRBJ1-2; 8 nucleotides agree with TRBD1. The CDR3 spans 13 residues. With V trimmed by 6 bases and J by 6 bases, 6 bases remained unmatched. In germline, CDR1 is SNHLY, CDR2 FYNNEI. The CDR3 protein is CASRRQGRDGYTF. As DNA, the CDR3 is TGTGCCAGCAGAAGACAGGGGCGAGATGGCTACACCTTC. The full variable domain, in which reference TRBV2 and TRBJ1-2 provide the parts outside the CDR3, is EPEVTQTPSHQVTQMGQEVILRCVPISNHLYFYWYRQILGQKVEFLVSFYNNEISEKSEIFDDQFSVERPDGSNFTLKIRSTKLEDSAMYFCASRRQGRDGYTFGSGTRLTVV.

J is TRBJ2-5 and V is TRBV6-5; 7 bases are shared with TRBD1. The tail of the sequence fits TRBJ2-7 better, so the J call may be wrong. The CDR3 contains 15 residues. Germline V lookup: CDR1 MNHEY, CDR2 SVGAGI. The DNA of the CDR3 is TGTGCCAGCAGTTACTCCAACAGGGGCACGTACGAGCAGTACTTC. Protein product: CASSYSNRGTYEQYF.

The chain is built from TRBV18 and TRBJ1-4, with TRBD1 identical over 8 bases. Trimming cost V 5 bases and J 4 bases; bases outside gene matches: 9. CDR1 is KGHSH and CDR2 is LQKENI in the germline V gene. The CDR3 has 16 amino acids. The CDR3 sequence is CASSAPPGGINEKLFF. CDR3 bases: TGTGCCAGCTCAGCCCCACCAGGGGGCATTAATGAAAAACTGTTTTTT.

The chain carries TRBV27 and TRBJ1-1; D is unresolved. V lost 7 bases to trimming and J lost 0 bases, with 12 bases between them. Per the germline V gene, CDR1 is MNHEY and CDR2 is SMNVEV (reference sequence). The CDR3 contains 14 residues. In DNA form, the CDR3 reads TGTGCCAGCAATAGACGGAGCATGAACACTGAAGCTTTCTTT. It translates to CASNRRSMNTEAFF.

This sequence joins TRBV19 and TRBJ2-7, with TRBD1 matching 8 bases. Germline values: CDR1 LNHDA, CDR2 SQIVND (reference sequence). The V and J ends lost 5 bases and 2 bases, in that order; junction bases with no gene match: 8. CDR3 length equals 15 residues. The CDR3, as DNA: TGTGCCAGTAGTCCCGGGACAGGAGGGCCCTACGAGCAGTACTTC. Its protein is CASSPGTGGPYEQYF.